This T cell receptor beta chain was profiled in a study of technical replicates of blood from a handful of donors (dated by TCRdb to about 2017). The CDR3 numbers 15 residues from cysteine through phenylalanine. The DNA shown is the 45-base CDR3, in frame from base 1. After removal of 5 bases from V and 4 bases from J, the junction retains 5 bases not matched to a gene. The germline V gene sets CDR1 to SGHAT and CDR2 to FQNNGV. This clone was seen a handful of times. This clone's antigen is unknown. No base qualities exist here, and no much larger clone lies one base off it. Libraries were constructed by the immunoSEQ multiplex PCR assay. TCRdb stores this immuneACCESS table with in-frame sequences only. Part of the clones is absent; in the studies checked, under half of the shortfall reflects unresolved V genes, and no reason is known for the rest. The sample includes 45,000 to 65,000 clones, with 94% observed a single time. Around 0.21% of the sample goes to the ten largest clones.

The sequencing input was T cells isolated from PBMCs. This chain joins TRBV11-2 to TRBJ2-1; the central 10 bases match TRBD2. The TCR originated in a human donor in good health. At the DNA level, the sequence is TGTGCCAGCAGCCTTAGGACTAGCGGTTACAATGAGCAGTTCTTC. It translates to CASSLRTSGYNEQFF.